This T cell receptor (beta chain) comes out of a study of blood T cells in healthy people across ages. A second PCR, run for roughly 7 to 11 cycles, used a sample-barcoded 5' primer plus a J-beta primer mix. One entry per CDR3 protein, called by TCRdb with MiXCR from the 5' RACE reads. In the table there are 1.5 million to 1.9 million distinct CDR3 sequences, 35% to 45% of which are singletons. The germline V gene has CDR1 LNHDA and CDR2 SQIVND (reference sequence). This CDR3 contains 20 residues. Points on this clonotype: At one end, the junction sequence differs from germline, possibly due to a read error.

Sequencing was done on a sample of blood. The origin of this receptor is a woman under 30 in good health. The chain uses TRBV19 and TRBJ2-3, with D perhaps TRBD2 (7 bases). The CDR3 coding sequence is TGTGCCAGTAGTAAGGGGACACATGCCAGCGGGACGCTTGTAAGGGATACGCGGTATTTT. Protein sequence: CASSKGTHASGTLVRDTRYF.